The next 26 T cell receptor beta chains were all read from a single sample in a study of blood T cell repertoires in COVID-19. Method: immunoSEQ multiplex PCR; TCRdb's copy keeps in-frame clones and lacks some. The sample records some 210,000 clones, about 90% being singletons. The sample consisted of peripheral blood. All receptors come from a man in his thirties or forties with acute or convalescent COVID-19.

This clone was counted between two and nine times. The chain joins TRBV13 to TRBJ2-6, with unresolved D. This CDR3 is 15 amino acids long. Trimming took 2 bases from V and 4 from J, leaving 9 bases between them. CDR1 and CDR2 from the germline V gene are PRHDT and FYEKMQ (reference sequence). The CDR3 DNA reads as TGTGCCAGCAGCTTATACGGGTCCGGGGCCAACGTCCTGACTTTC. Translated: CASSLYGSGANVLTF.

The rearrangement uses TRBV2 and TRBJ1-6; a weak D match, TRBD1 (5 bases). V lost 4 bases and J lost 4, with 14 bases in between. This CDR3 is 16 amino acids long. CDR1 SNHLY and CDR2 FYNNEI come from the germline V gene. The CDR3 DNA follows: TGTGCCAGCAGTGTCGAAGGGGCGTCGTATAATTCACCCCTCCACTTT. It is translated as CASSVEGASYNSPLHF.

The chain links TRBV6-5 to TRBJ2-1, with TRBD1 as a possible D gene (6 bases). The V end was cut by 0 bases, the J end by 4 bases, with 10 bases between. Germline-derived CDR1 and CDR2 are MNHEY and SVGAGI. The CDR3 totals 15 residues. The CDR3 DNA sequence: TGTGCCAGCAGTTACTCGGGGGCGCGGTACAATGAGCAGTTCTTC. This codes for CASSYSGARYNEQFF.

This chain links TRBV5-1 with TRBJ2-7; 8 bases map to TRBD2. The CDR3 covers 15 residues. J lost 7 bases, V lost 1 base, and 10 bases had no gene match. The V gene's germline CDR1 is SGHRS and CDR2 YFSETQ. CDR3 DNA sequence: TGCGCCAGCAGCTTGTCGGCTAGCGGGCTGGGAGAGCAGTACTTC. This encodes CASSLSASGLGEQYF.

The chain links TRBV28 to TRBJ2-7; D might be TRBD2 (6 bases). CDR3 length: 15 amino acids. The ends were cut back, 0 bases at V and 2 bases at J, with 11 bases in the middle. Germline CDR1 and CDR2: MDHEN and SYDVKM. The CDR3 sequence is CASSLWAGKTYEQYF. DNA for the CDR3: TGTGCCAGCAGTTTATGGGCGGGGAAGACCTACGAGCAGTACTTC.

The chain has TRBV13 and TRBJ1-1, with 7 bases aligning to TRBD1. CDR3 length equals 15 residues. CDR1 is PRHDT, CDR2 FYEKMQ, per germline (reference sequence). Germline trimming cut 2 bases from V and 0 bases from J; bases unmatched to any gene: 3. The CDR3 DNA sequence: TGTGCCAGCAGCTTACGACAGGGAGTGAACACTGAAGCTTTCTTT. Protein product: CASSLRQGVNTEAFF.

This clone was counted once. This chain uses TRBV23-1 with TRBJ2-7; perhaps TRBD1 as D (6 bases). TRBV23-1 is an open reading frame whose function is uncertain. CDR3 length equals 15 residues. The V end lost 6 bases, the J end lost 6 bases, and 21 bases lay between the germline ends. CDR3 bases: TGCGCCAGCAGGTACCAGTTACAGGGAAGGTGCGAGCAGTACTTC. Translating it yields CASRYQLQGRCEQYF.

CDR3 loop: CASTRPESGEQYF. The CDR3 bases are TGTGCCAGCACGCGACCTGAGTCGGGGGAGCAGTACTTC. The rearrangement joins TRBV6-6 to TRBJ2-7; D perhaps matches TRBD2 (5 bases). Germline V gene data show CDR1 as MNHNY and CDR2 as SVGAGI (reference sequence). CDR3 length: 13 amino acids. Trimming took off 7 bases at V and 7 bases at J, with 17 bases between the two ends.

This clone came up once. This sequence joins TRBV5-1 and TRBJ2-3; 9 bases agree with TRBD1. This CDR3 is 15 amino acids long. Germline V CDR1 and CDR2: SGHRS, YFSETQ. V lost 2 bases and J lost 4; bases outside the gene matches: 5. The CDR3 loop is CASSLQGAFADTQYF. In nucleotides, the CDR3 is TGCGCCAGCAGCTTACAGGGGGCCTTCGCAGATACGCAGTATTTT.

This chain links TRBV9 with TRBJ1-6; a weak D match, TRBD1 (5 bases). Trimming removed 0 bases at V and 5 bases at J, with 12 bases between. This CDR3 is 16 amino acids long. Germline CDR1 reads SGDLS; CDR2 reads YYNGEE. The CDR3 protein is CASSVDLGGDNSPLHF. The CDR3 DNA reads as TGTGCCAGCAGCGTAGACTTAGGAGGGGATAATTCACCCCTCCACTTT.

This chain links TRBV28 with TRBJ1-5, with TRBD1 identical over 8 bases. Germline V gene sequence: CDR1 MDHEN, CDR2 SYDVKM. V lost 7 bases and J lost 7; bases outside the gene matches: 9. The CDR3 loop spans 14 amino acids. CDR3 DNA sequence: TGTGCCAGCATTCTGACAGGGGCAGGCCAGCCCCAGCATTTT. Residues: CASILTGAGQPQHF.

V and J are TRBV28 and TRBJ1-1; D gene uncertain. V lost 7 bases and J 7 bases, leaving 22 bases between the germline ends. The germline gives CDR1 MDHEN, CDR2 SYDVKM. The CDR3 is 15 amino acids. This CDR3 reads CASTRRRASLLEAFF. The CDR3 coding sequence is TGTGCCAGCACCCGAAGGAGGGCGTCCCTGCTTGAAGCTTTCTTT.

CDR3 nucleotides: TGTGCCAGCAGCTTAGCAAAGAAAGCGGGGGCGGCGGAGACCCAGTACTTC. It translates to CASSLAKKAGAAETQYF. V and J are TRBV11-2 and TRBJ2-5; 8 bases are a match to TRBD2. V lost 1 base, J lost 5 bases, and 12 bases stayed unmatched. The CDR3 spans 17 residues. Germline assignment: CDR1 SGHAT and CDR2 FQNNGV.

This clone came up once. This sequence joins TRBV7-6 and TRBJ1-1; the D is unclear. The CDR3 runs to 11 residues. The V end lost 8 bases, the J end lost 4 bases, and 8 bases lay between the germline ends. Germline CDR1 reads SGHVS; CDR2 reads FNYEAQ. In nucleotides, the CDR3 is TGTGCCAGCGGTCTGAGCACTGAAGCTTTCTTT. Protein product: CASGLSTEAFF. Full variable domain (missing parts from reference TRBV7-6 and TRBJ1-1): GAGVSQSPRYKVTKRGQDVALRCDPISGHVSLYWYRQALGQGPEFLTYFNYEAQQDKSGLPNDRFSAERPEGSISTLTIQRTEQRDSAMYRCASGLSTEAFFGQGTRLTVV.

V and J are TRBV12-3 or TRBV12-4 and TRBJ1-2; unclear D gene. This CDR3 is built from 13 residues. Deletions cut 6 bases from V and 2 bases from J, with 10 bases between. CDR3 sequence reads: CASRMSVNYGYTF. The CDR3 DNA follows: TGTGCCAGCAGGATGAGTGTCAACTATGGCTACACCTTC.

The chain couples TRBV7-9 to TRBJ1-2; D is uncertain. This CDR3 has 12 amino acids. Trimming removed 4 bases at V and 3 bases at J, with 6 bases between. The germline V gene encodes CDR1 SEHNR and CDR2 FQNEAQ (reference sequence). CDR3 protein: CASSSTHYGYTF. DNA for the CDR3: TGTGCCAGCAGCTCCACTCACTATGGCTACACCTTC.

The chain links TRBV29-1 to TRBJ2-3; 14 bases map to TRBD2. The CDR3 covers 17 residues. J gave up 1 base and V 6 bases, and 9 bases lay outside the gene matches. Germline-derived CDR1 and CDR2 are SQVTM and ANQGSEA. The CDR3 sequence is CSVTGTSGGARTDTQYF. Here the CDR3 DNA reads TGCAGCGTCACCGGGACTAGCGGGGGCGCCCGCACAGATACGCAGTATTTT.

The CDR3 sequence: CASRVSEDTQYF. The CDR3 nucleotides are TGCGCCAGCAGAGTGTCGGAGGATACGCAGTATTTT. This sequence joins TRBV5-1 and TRBJ2-3; D gene uncertain. Trimming shortened V by 5 bases and J by 6 bases, and 10 bases separated the two germline ends. The CDR3 loop spans 12 amino acids. Germline CDR1 SGHRS, CDR2 YFSETQ.

The V call is TRBV4-1, the J call TRBJ1-1, with D perhaps matching TRBD1 (5 bases). The germline V and J ends were trimmed by 1 base and 1 base, with 10 bases remaining between them. The V gene's germline CDR1 is MGHRA and CDR2 YSYEKL. The CDR3 is 15 amino acids. CDR3 sequence reads: CASSQARAANTEAFF. In DNA form, the CDR3 reads TGCGCCAGCAGCCAAGCCAGGGCGGCGAACACTGAAGCTTTCTTT.

The chain joins TRBV2 to TRBJ2-3; 8 positions match TRBD2. Trimming at V came to 8 bases and at J to 0 bases, leaving 4 bases not matched to a gene. Germline-derived CDR1 and CDR2 are SNHLY and FYNNEI. This CDR3 spans 14 amino acids. CDR3: CASSTGGSTDTQYF. The CDR3 nucleotides read TGTGCCAGCTCTACGGGAGGGAGCACAGATACGCAGTATTTT.

The V gene is TRBV19, the J gene TRBJ2-3; 7 bases are a match to TRBD1. Unmatched junction bases numbered 3, after V lost 4 bases and J lost 2 bases. This CDR3 has 14 residues. The germline CDR1 and CDR2 sequences are LNHDA and SQIVND (reference sequence). The CDR3 spells CASSRQGYTDTQYF. The CDR3 nucleotides are TGTGCCAGTAGTAGACAGGGTTACACAGATACGCAGTATTTT.

The gene calls are TRBV7-9 and TRBJ2-5; 9 positions match TRBD2. Germline V gives CDR1 SEHNR, CDR2 FQNEAQ (reference sequence). The CDR3 covers 15 residues. V shed 4 bases and J 1 base; nucleotides not matched to a gene: 4. The CDR3 spells CASSSRLAAQETQYF. CDR3 sequence (DNA): TGTGCCAGCAGCTCCAGACTAGCGGCCCAAGAGACCCAGTACTTC.

This clone was seen only a few times. The V call is TRBV3-1 (or the pseudogene TRBV3-2), the J call TRBJ1-6, with D possibly being TRBD1 (5 bases). Trimming pared 5 bases from V and 9 bases from J, leaving 11 bases between. The CDR3 spans 13 residues. Germline assignment: CDR1 LGHDT and CDR2 YNNKEL (reference sequence). Here the CDR3 DNA reads TGTGCCAGCAGCGACCTCCAGGGTTCACCCCTCCACTTT. This sequence encodes CASSDLQGSPLHF.

The chain is built from TRBV9 and TRBJ1-1; D not resolved. CDR1 and CDR2 (germline): SGDLS, YYNGEE. The CDR3 totals 15 residues. The V end lost 1 base, the J end lost 5 bases, and 15 bases lay between the germline ends. The CDR3 region is CASSVSSARRTEAFF. The DNA of the CDR3 is TGTGCCAGCAGCGTATCCAGCGCGAGGAGAACTGAAGCTTTCTTT.

This chain joins TRBV7-2 and TRBJ1-1, with 7 positions matching TRBD1. V shed 1 base, J shed 10 bases, and the junction held 18 bases outside the gene matches. Germline V gene lookup returns CDR1 SGHTA and CDR2 FQGNSA. CDR3 length: 17 residues. CDR3 sequence reads: CASSLGGAGGRTRAAFF. CDR3 sequence (DNA): TGTGCCAGCAGCTTAGGAGGGGCAGGGGGGAGGACCAGGGCAGCTTTCTTT.

The V call is TRBV6-1, the J call TRBJ1-1, with 7 bases aligning to TRBD1. CDR3 length: 14 residues. Per germline, CDR1 MNHNS and CDR2 SASEGT. V trimming: 1 base; J trimming: 5 bases; junction bases outside the gene matches: 4. The CDR3, as DNA: TGTGCCAGCAGTGAAGTAGGGGGCAGGACTGAAGCTTTCTTT. Residues: CASSEVGGRTEAFF.